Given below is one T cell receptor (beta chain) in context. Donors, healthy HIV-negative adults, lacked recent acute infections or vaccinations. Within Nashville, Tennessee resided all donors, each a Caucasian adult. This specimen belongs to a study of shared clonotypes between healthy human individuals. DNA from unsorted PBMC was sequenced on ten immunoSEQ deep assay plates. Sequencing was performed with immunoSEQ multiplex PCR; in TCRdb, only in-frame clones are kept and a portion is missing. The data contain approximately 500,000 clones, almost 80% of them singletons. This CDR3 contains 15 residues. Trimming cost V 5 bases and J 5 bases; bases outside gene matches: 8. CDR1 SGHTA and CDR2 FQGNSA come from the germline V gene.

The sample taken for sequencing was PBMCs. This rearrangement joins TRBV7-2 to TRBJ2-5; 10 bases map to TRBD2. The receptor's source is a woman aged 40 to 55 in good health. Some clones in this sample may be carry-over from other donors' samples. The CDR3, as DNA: TGTGCCAGCAGCATTAGCGGGAGGTTAGAGGAGACCCAGTACTTC. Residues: CASSISGRLEETQYF.